This TCR beta chain appears in the sequencing data of a study of spatial heterogeneity in lung cancer. On the study more broadly: Mean representation of each unique TCR and UMI combination in the raw reads exceeded nine occurrences. Overall study results and limits: Counts of expanded intratumoral alpha and beta TCRs tracked tumor mutation counts.

Germline V gene lookup returns CDR1 MDHEN and CDR2 SYDVKM. Trimming cost V 6 bases and J 5 bases, with 17 bases left between them. The CDR3 is 15 amino acids. By its share, this clonotype is medium-sized. What it recognizes is unknown. The time point is: sample taken at primary tumor resection. There were 72 donors, all of them untreated patients with early-stage non-small cell lung cancer. Whole RNA, which was extracted from tumor, nontumor lung tissue or frozen PBMC, was sequenced without any cell sorting. Every molecule of TCR cDNA had its own unique molecular identifier. TCRdb reanalysed the 5' RACE reads using MiXCR and keeps one entry per CDR3 protein. The sample holds roughly 3,800 distinct CDR3 sequences; approximately 5% are singletons and the top ten take less than 40%.

The TCR was taken from a female donor with early-stage non-small cell lung cancer. The chain employs TRBV28 and TRBJ1-3; D might be TRBD1 (5 bases). This specimen was lung tumor tissue, taken at surgery. The CDR3 region is CASSPDQGIRNTIYF. In DNA, the CDR3 is TGTGCCAGCAGCCCCGATCAGGGTATTCGAAACACCATATATTTT.